This TCR beta chain stems from a study of T cells expressing NK-cell markers. For the study at large: In sorted CD3+CD56+NKG2C+, CD3+CD56+NKG2C- and CD3+CD56-NKG2C+ T cells, TCR beta repertoires were obtained.

Findings and limits, study-wide: Each of roughly 6 donors carried dominant NKG2C+ clonotypes accounting for about 1.0-7.0% of CD8+ T cells. A few donors' CD3+CD56-NKG2C+ cells were dominated by the same clonotypes.

On this clonotype: The antigen remains undetermined.

CDR3 length equals 14 residues. 5'RACE template switching built TCR beta cDNA with unique molecular identifiers. With the 5' RACE reads reprocessed, TCRdb shows one record per CDR3 protein and no DNA. The sample has some 460,000 distinct CDR3 sequences; the top ten hold around 1.4%. The sample comprised blood T cells: a sorted CD56 or NKG2C T cell subset, CD4+ or CD8+ T cells, or bulk PBMC T cells (not recorded which). The TCR sequence derives from a woman aged 45-59 years in good health. The chain combines TRBV12-3 or TRBV12-4 with TRBJ2-1; TCRdb selects TRBD2, and the lack of DNA leaves this call unchecked. This CDR3 reads CASSLSSGSYEQFF.